A selection of T cell receptor beta chains follows, all from one sample in a study of radiation and T cells in renal cell carcinoma. Data came from immunoSEQ multiplex PCR; TCRdb stores just in-frame clones and leaves some out. The sample shows about 78,000 clones, about 88% of them seen only once. The material was blood, obtained from a patient whose treatment included radiotherapy and nephrectomy. These receptors all stem from a woman in her 70s with renal cell carcinoma. The CDR3 runs from the conserved cysteine through the conserved F or W. A D gene is named only where the DNA matches it firmly. Size values are once, few and many counts, or a class for expanded clones, and some rows have none.

j_call v_call d_call clone_size cdr3_aa cdr3_nt
TRBJ1-2 TRBV6-5 . . CASSYVSRGYGYTF TGTGCCAGCAGTTACGTCAGCAGGGGATATGGCTACACCTTC
TRBJ2-3 TRBV11-2 . . CASSRDLGTDTQYF TGTGCCAGCAGCCGCGACCTGGGCACAGATACGCAGTATTTT
TRBJ1-5 TRBV19 . . CASSYGLGNQPQHF TGTGCCAGTAGTTATGGATTAGGTAATCAGCCCCAGCATTTT
TRBJ1-1 TRBV5-1 TRBD1 . CASSGGQKNTEAFF TGCGCCAGCAGCGGGGGACAGAAGAACACTGAAGCTTTCTTT
TRBJ2-7 TRBV14 TRBD2 . CASSQLAGGTYEQYF TGTGCCAGCAGCCAGCTAGCGGGGGGTACCTACGAGCAGTACTTC
TRBJ1-6 TRBV6-6 TRBD1 . CASSYSPGQVNSPLHF TGTGCCAGCAGTTACTCACCGGGACAGGTTAATTCACCCCTCCACTTT
TRBJ1-5 TRBV7-6 TRBD1 . CASSPYRDRENQPQHF TGTGCCAGCAGCCCTTACCGGGACAGGGAAAATCAGCCCCAGCATTTT
TRBJ1-6 TRBV6-1 . . CASSVGKTYNSPLHF TGTGCCAGCAGTGTGGGGAAGACCTATAATTCACCCCTCCACTTT
TRBJ2-6 TRBV7-3 . . CASSLFVSGANVLTF TGTGCCAGCAGCTTATTCGTCTCTGGGGCCAACGTCCTGACTTTC
TRBJ2-7 TRBV2 TRBD2 once CASRGRGSYEQYF TGCGCCAGCCGAGGGAGGGGCTCCTACGAGCAGTACTTC
TRBJ2-1 TRBV29-1 TRBD1 . CSLQGALYNEQFF TGCAGCCTCCAGGGGGCCCTATACAATGAGCAGTTCTTC
TRBJ2-7 TRBV7-2 . . CASSLEGLLLEYEQYF TGTGCCAGCAGCTTAGAGGGACTGCTGCTTGAGTACGAGCAGTACTTC
TRBJ2-7 TRBV2 TRBD1 . CASSEVRVQGEQYF TGTGCCAGCAGTGAAGTCCGGGTACAGGGGGAGCAGTACTTC
TRBJ2-5 TRBV19 . once CASSILGSQGETQYF TGTGCCAGTAGTATACTAGGATCCCAAGGGGAGACCCAGTACTTC
TRBJ1-5 TRBV30 . . CAWGRTSSNQPQHF TGTGCCTGGGGCAGAACCTCTAGCAATCAGCCCCAGCATTTT
TRBJ1-6 TRBV5-1 . few CASSLAGRAYNSPLHF TGCGCCAGCAGCTTGGCGGGACGGGCCTATAATTCACCCCTCCACTTT
TRBJ2-5 TRBV5-4 . . CASSPALAAGAQYF TGTGCCAGCAGCCCTGCCCTAGCGGCAGGGGCCCAGTACTTC
TRBJ2-7 TRBV5-1 TRBD1 . CASSLGPGTAYEQYF TGCGCCAGCAGCTTAGGGCCCGGGACAGCCTACGAGCAGTACTTC
TRBJ1-2 TRBV10-1 . few CASRCILANYGYTF TGCGCCAGCAGATGTATCTTAGCTAACTATGGCTACACCTTC
TRBJ1-6 TRBV14 . . CASSQDPGSLSPLHF TGTGCCAGCAGCCAAGATCCAGGCAGTCTTTCACCCCTCCACTTT
TRBJ2-2 TRBV9 . . CASSVGLMNTGELFF TGTGCCAGCAGCGTAGGTCTGATGAACACCGGGGAGCTGTTTTTT
TRBJ1-5 TRBV30 . . CAWSGRGGGSNQPQHF TGTGCCTGGAGCGGCCGGGGGGGAGGTAGCAATCAGCCCCAGCATTTT
TRBJ2-7 TRBV19 . . CASSPSWVLPGHEQYF TGTGCCAGTAGCCCCTCGTGGGTCCTCCCTGGGCACGAGCAGTACTTC
TRBJ2-2 TRBV5-5 . . CASSPHPGETNTGELFF TGTGCCAGCAGCCCTCATCCCGGGGAGACGAACACCGGGGAGCTGTTTTTT
TRBJ2-1 TRBV19 . once CASNQERNEQFF TGTGCCAGTAACCAGGAAAGGAATGAGCAGTTCTTC
TRBJ1-2 TRBV19 . . CASSIMWTGFGNGYTF .
TRBJ2-5 TRBV25-1 . . CASSYGGQETQYF TGTGCCAGCTCCTACGGGGGCCAAGAGACCCAGTACTTC
TRBJ2-6 TRBV11-3 . . CASSSSTSGLTF TGTGCCAGCAGCAGCAGCACAAGTGGCCTGACTTTC
TRBJ2-3 TRBV7-2 TRBD1 . CANRRDRGQADTQYF TGTGCCAACCGCCGGGACAGGGGGCAGGCAGATACGCAGTATTTT
TRBJ1-1 TRBV5-1 . . CASSLVGTFEAFF TGCGCCAGCAGCTTGGTGGGCACCTTTGAAGCTTTCTTT
TRBJ2-2 TRBV7-9 . . CAGGVSGNTGELFF TGTGCCGGGGGCGTGAGCGGGAACACCGGGGAGCTGTTTTTT
TRBJ1-1 TRBV5-1 . . CASSLSAANTEAFF TGCGCCAGCAGCTTGAGTGCGGCCAACACTGAAGCTTTCTTT
TRBJ2-2 TRBV7-8 . . CASSARVGAEAFTGELFF TGTGCCAGCAGCGCTAGGGTGGGGGCTGAAGCATTCACCGGGGAGCTGTTTTTT
TRBJ1-2 TRBV11-2 TRBD1 . CASSLDRGRGYTF TGTGCCAGCAGCTTAGACAGGGGGCGAGGCTACACCTTC
TRBJ1-6 TRBV6-6 . . CASSLTRDTNSPLHF TGTGCCAGCAGCCTCACCCGGGACACTAATTCACCCCTCCACTTT
TRBJ2-5 TRBV2 TRBD1 . CASSGRGQGAETQYF TGTGCCAGCAGTGGTAGGGGACAGGGGGCTGAGACCCAGTACTTC
TRBJ2-1 TRBV5-1 . . CASSSGTASYNEQFF TGCGCCAGCAGCTCCGGGACGGCCTCCTACAATGAGCAGTTCTTC
TRBJ1-2 TRBV9 . few CASSGPRGGYGYTF TGTGCCAGCAGCGGACCCAGGGGAGGGTATGGCTACACCTTC
TRBJ2-5 TRBV7-7 . . CASSLAGEGTQYF TGTGCTAGCAGCTTAGCAGGGGAGGGGACCCAGTACTTC
TRBJ2-2 TRBV5-1 TRBD2 . CASSMSGGNTGELFF TGCGCCAGCAGCATGAGCGGGGGGAACACCGGGGAGCTGTTTTTT
TRBJ2-5 TRBV19 TRBD2 . CASSRGEGTQYF TGTGCCAGTAGTAGGGGGGAGGGGACCCAGTACTTC